This TCR beta chain was captured in a study of cytomegalovirus exposure and HLA in healthy donors. Study-wide results and limits: An analysis was carried out at a later point. It showed that HLA-associated TCR beta chains were more clonally expanded than equally common non-associated chains.

13 Jbeta primers and 60 Vbeta primers were used for the PCR. The method was immunoSEQ multiplex PCR; TCRdb's version includes in-frame clones alone and lacks a portion of them. The sample has about 130,000 clones, over 60% seen once. The J segment lost 5 bases and the V segment lost 7 bases, leaving 6 bases of the junction unmatched. Germline-derived CDR1 and CDR2 are LNHDA and SQIVND (reference sequence). This CDR3 region has 14 residues. With regard to this clone: As yet, its antigen is unknown.

The chain links TRBV19 to TRBJ2-7; TRBD2 aligns across 12 bases. Source material: PBMCs. The TCR comes from a middle-aged woman in good health and CMV-seropositive. CDR3 DNA: TGTGCCAGTACCACGACTAGCGGGAGCAACGAGCAGTACTTC. Translating gives CASTTTSGSNEQYF.